One TCR beta chain is described in this entry. The antigen remains undetermined. TCRdb's copy holds only in-frame clones and misses some; the assay was immunoSEQ multiplex PCR. This table holds roughly 86,000 clones, 93% found once. This sample was taken from a study of Tregs in tolerant kidney transplant recipients. Study conclusions and caveats: The small number of patients limits these findings pending further validation.

The CDR3 runs to 15 residues. V shed 1 base and J 4 bases; nucleotides not matched to a gene: 7. Germline values: CDR1 MGHRA, CDR2 YSYEKL. Recipients received nonmyeloablative bone marrow transplants from related graft donors, with transient mixed chimerism. Thawed PBMCs were FACS-sorted into unstimulated CD4+CD25+CD127- regulatory T cells, CD4+CD25- non-regulatory cells, CD4 and CD8 cells. The TCR originated in a human patient who received a combined kidney and bone marrow transplant. Some T cells may have originated in the graft donor. This material consisted of CD4+ T cells from blood (PBMCs), taken 12 months after the transplant. This chain connects TRBV4-1 to TRBJ2-7; 7 bases match TRBD1. The DNA of the CDR3 is TGCGCCAGCAGCCAAGTTATTGGGACAGAGTACGAGCAGTACTTC. This encodes CASSQVIGTEYEQYF.